This T cell receptor beta chain was identified in a study of T cell repertoires in cytomegalovirus infection. Turning to this clonotype: What it recognizes is unknown.

Deletions cut 9 bases from V and 7 bases from J, with 23 bases between. The CDR3 has 15 residues. Germline CDR1 SGHRS, CDR2 YFSETQ. From the reads, TCRdb called clonotypes with MiXCR, one entry per CDR3 protein. Of a few hundred thousand distinct CDR3 sequences in the sample, just under 40% were seen once. The TCR comes from a human donor in good health (CMV status not recorded). Some clones in this sample may be carry-over from other donors' samples. Sample: cultured PBMCs, taken from culture after CMV antigen stimulation. This sequence joins TRBV5-1 and TRBJ2-1; D possibly matches TRBD1 or TRBD2 (5 bases each). The CDR3 coding sequence is TGCGCCACCATGGAAGGAGCCGGGACGATTAATGAGCAGTTCTTC. Translated: CATMEGAGTINEQFF.